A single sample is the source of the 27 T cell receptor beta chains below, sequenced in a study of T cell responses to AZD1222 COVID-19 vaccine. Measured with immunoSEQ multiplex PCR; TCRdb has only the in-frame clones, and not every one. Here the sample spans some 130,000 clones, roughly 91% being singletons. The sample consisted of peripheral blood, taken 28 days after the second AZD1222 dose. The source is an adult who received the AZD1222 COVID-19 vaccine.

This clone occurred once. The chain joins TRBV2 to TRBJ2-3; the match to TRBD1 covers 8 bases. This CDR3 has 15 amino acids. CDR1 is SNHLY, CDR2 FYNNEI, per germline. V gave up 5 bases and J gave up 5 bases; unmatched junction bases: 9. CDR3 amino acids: CASSPLTGGIDTQYF. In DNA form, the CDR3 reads TGTGCCAGCAGTCCACTTACAGGGGGGATAGATACGCAGTATTTT. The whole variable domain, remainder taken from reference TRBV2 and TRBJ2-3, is EPEVTQTPSHQVTQMGQEVILRCVPISNHLYFYWYRQILGQKVEFLVSFYNNEISEKSEIFDDQFSVERPDGSNFTLKIRSTKLEDSAMYFCASSPLTGGIDTQYFGPGTRLTVL.

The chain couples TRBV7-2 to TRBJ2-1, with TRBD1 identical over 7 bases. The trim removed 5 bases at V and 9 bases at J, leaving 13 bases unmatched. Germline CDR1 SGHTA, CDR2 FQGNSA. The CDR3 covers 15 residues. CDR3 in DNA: TGTGCCAGCAGCGCGGACAGGCTCTCGACTTCTGAGCAGTTCTTC. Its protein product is CASSADRLSTSEQFF.

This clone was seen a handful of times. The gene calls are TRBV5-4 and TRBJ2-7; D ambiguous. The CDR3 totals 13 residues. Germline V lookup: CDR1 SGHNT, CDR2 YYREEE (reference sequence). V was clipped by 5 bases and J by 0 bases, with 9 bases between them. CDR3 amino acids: CASRPESSYEQYF. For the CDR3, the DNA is TGTGCCAGCAGGCCAGAGAGCTCCTACGAGCAGTACTTC.

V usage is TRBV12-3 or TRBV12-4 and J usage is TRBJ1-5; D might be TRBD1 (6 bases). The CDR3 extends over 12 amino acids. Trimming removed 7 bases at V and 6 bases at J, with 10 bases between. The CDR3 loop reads CASTKGGQPQHF. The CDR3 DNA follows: TGTGCCAGCACCAAGGGGGGTCAGCCCCAGCATTTT.

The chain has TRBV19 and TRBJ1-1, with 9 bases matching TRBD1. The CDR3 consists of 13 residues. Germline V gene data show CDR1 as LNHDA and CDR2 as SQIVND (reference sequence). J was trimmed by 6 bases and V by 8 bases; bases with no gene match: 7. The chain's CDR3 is CASCPGQGSEAFF. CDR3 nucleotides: TGTGCCAGTTGCCCGGGACAGGGTTCTGAAGCTTTCTTT.

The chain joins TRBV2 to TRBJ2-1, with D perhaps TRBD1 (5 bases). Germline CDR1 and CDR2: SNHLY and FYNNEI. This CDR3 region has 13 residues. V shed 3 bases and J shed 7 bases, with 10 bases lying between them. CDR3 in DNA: TGTGCCAGCAGTGACCAGACAGTAAATGAGCAGTTCTTC. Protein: CASSDQTVNEQFF. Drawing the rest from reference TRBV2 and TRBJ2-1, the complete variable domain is EPEVTQTPSHQVTQMGQEVILRCVPISNHLYFYWYRQILGQKVEFLVSFYNNEISEKSEIFDDQFSVERPDGSNFTLKIRSTKLEDSAMYFCASSDQTVNEQFFGPGTRLTVL.

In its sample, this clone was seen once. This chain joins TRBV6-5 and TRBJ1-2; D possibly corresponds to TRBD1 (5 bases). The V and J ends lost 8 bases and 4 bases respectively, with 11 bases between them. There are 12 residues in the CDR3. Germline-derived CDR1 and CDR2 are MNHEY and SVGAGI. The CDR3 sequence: CASGYQGYGYTF. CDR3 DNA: TGTGCCAGCGGGTACCAGGGCTATGGCTACACCTTC.

CDR3: CASSYQPRGQPQHF. The DNA for the CDR3 is TGTGCCAGCAGTTATCAGCCAAGGGGTCAGCCCCAGCATTTT. The V gene is TRBV6-5, the J gene TRBJ1-5; tentatively, D is TRBD1 (5 bases). In germline, CDR1 is MNHEY, CDR2 SVGAGI. The CDR3 is 14 amino acids. With 3 bases removed from V and 6 bases from J, the gap between germline ends came to 12 bases.

As DNA, the CDR3 is TGTGCCAGCACCATTGGGGGGGGATTCAACTATGGCTACACCTTC. Translated, it gives CASTIGGGFNYGYTF. The chain employs TRBV28 and TRBJ1-2; D might be TRBD1 (5 bases). The CDR3 contains 15 residues. Germline CDR1 and CDR2: MDHEN and SYDVKM. V was clipped by 7 bases and J by 2 bases, with 17 bases between them.

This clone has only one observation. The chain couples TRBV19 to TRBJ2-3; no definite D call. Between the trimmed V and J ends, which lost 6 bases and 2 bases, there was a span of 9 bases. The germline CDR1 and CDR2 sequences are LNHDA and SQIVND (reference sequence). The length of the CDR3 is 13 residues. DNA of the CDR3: TGTGCCAGTAGAGGTGCATTCACAGATACGCAGTATTTT. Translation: CASRGAFTDTQYF.

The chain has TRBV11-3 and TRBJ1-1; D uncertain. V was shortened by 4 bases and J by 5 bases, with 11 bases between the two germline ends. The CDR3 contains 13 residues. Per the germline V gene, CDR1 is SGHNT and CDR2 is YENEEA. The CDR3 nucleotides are TGTGCCAGCAGCTATCAAAGTGGGACTGAAGCTTTCTTT. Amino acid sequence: CASSYQSGTEAFF.

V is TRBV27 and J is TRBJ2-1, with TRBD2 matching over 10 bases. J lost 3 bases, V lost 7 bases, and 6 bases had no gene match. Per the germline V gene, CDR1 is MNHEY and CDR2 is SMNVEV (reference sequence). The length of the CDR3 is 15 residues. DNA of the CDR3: TGTGCCAGCATTTTCAGCGGGGGGGGCTACAATGAGCAGTTCTTC. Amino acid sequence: CASIFSGGGYNEQFF.

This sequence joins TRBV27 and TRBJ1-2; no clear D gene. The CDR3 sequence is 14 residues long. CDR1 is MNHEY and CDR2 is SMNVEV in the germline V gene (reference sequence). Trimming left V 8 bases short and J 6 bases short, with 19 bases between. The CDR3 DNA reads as TGTGCCAGCGGAAGGACGCTTAGGGCCCATGGCTACACCTTC. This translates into CASGRTLRAHGYTF.

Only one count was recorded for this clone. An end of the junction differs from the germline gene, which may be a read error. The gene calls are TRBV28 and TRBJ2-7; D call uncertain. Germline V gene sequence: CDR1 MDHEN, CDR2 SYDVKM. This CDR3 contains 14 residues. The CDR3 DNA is TGTGCCAGCAGTCAGAGCTCACACTCCCACGAGCAGTACTTC. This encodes CASSQSSHSHEQYF.

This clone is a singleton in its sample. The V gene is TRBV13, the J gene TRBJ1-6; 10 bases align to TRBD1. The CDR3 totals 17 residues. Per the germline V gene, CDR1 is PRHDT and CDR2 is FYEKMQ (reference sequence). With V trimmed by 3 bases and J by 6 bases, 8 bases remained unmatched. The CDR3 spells CASSLSTGGFLNSPLHF. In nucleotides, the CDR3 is TGTGCCAGCAGCTTGTCGACAGGGGGCTTCCTTAATTCACCCCTCCACTTT.

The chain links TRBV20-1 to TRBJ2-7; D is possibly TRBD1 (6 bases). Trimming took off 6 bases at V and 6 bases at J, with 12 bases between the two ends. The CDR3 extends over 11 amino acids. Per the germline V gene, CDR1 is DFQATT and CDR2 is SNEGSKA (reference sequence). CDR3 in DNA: TGCAGTGCCGACAACAGGGTCGAGCAGTACTTC. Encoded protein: CSADNRVEQYF.

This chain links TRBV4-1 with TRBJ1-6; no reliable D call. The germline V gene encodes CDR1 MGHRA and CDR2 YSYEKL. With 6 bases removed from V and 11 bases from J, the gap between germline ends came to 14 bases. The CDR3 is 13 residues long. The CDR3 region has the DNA TGCGCCAGCAGTCTGGGAATAGAGGCACCCCTCCACTTT. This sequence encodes CASSLGIEAPLHF.

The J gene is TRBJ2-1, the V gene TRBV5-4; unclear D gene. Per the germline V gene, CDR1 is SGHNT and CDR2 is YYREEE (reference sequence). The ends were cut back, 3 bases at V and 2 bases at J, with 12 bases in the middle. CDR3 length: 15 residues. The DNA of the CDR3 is TGTGCCAGCAGCTCCGGCCAATGGACCTACAATGAGCAGTTCTTC. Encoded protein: CASSSGQWTYNEQFF.

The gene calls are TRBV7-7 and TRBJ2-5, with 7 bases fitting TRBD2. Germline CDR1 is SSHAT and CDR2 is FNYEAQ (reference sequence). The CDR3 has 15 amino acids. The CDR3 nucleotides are TGTGCTAGCGGCGCTTGGGGCGGGGGTGTGGAGACCCAGTACTTC. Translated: CASGAWGGGVETQYF.

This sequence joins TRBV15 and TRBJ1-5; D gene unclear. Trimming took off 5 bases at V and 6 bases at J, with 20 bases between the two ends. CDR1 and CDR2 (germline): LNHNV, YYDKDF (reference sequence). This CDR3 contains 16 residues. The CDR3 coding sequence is TGTGCCACCAGCGTCTTTTTAGGGCGCGTCTGTCAGCCCCAGCATTTT. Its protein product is CATSVFLGRVCQPQHF.

CDR3 amino acids: CSVDRVGDEQFF. The CDR3 region has the DNA TGCAGCGTGGACCGCGTCGGGGATGAGCAGTTCTTC. V gene TRBV29-1 combines with J gene TRBJ2-1, with D possibly matching TRBD2 (5 bases). This CDR3 spans 12 amino acids. Trimming left V 6 bases short and J 8 bases short, with 14 bases between. Germline V gene lookup returns CDR1 SQVTM and CDR2 ANQGSEA.

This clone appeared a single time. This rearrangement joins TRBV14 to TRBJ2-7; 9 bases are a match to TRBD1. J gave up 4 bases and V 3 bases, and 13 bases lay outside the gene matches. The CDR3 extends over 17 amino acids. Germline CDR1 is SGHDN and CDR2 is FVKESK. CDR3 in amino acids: CASSQGQGRGVRYEQYF. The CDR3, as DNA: TGTGCCAGCAGCCAGGGACAGGGAAGAGGGGTTCGGTACGAGCAGTACTTC.

The CDR3 region has the DNA TGTGCCAGCACCCTTGACAGGCCTGAAGCTTTCTTT. The encoded protein is CASTLDRPEAFF. The chain employs TRBV6-5 and TRBJ1-1; tentative D call: TRBD1 (6 bases). Germline V gene lookup returns CDR1 MNHEY and CDR2 SVGAGI. This CDR3 spans 12 amino acids. Trimming took off 7 bases at V and 6 bases at J, with 12 bases between the two ends.

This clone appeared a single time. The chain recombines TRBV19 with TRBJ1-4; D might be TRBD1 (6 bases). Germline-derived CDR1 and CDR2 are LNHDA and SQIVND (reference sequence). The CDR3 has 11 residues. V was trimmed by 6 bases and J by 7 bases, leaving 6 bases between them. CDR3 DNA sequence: TGTGCCAGTAGACAGGGTGAAAAACTGTTTTTT. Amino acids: CASRQGEKLFF. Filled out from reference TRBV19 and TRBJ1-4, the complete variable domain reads DGGITQSPKYLFRKEGQNVTLSCEQNLNHDAMYWYRQDPGQGLRLIYYSQIVNDFQKGDIAEGYSVSREKKESFPLTVTSAQKNPTAFYLCASRQGEKLFFGSGTQLSVL.

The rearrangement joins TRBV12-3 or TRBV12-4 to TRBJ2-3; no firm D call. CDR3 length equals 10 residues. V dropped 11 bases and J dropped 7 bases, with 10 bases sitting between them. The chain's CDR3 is CACATNTQYF. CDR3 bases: TGTGCCTGTGCGACCAATACGCAGTATTTT.

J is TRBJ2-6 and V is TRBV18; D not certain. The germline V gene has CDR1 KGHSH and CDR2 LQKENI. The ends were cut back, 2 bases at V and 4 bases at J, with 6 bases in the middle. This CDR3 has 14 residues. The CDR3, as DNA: TGTGCCAGCTCACCAGGGGAAGGGGCCAACGTCCTGACTTTC. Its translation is CASSPGEGANVLTF.

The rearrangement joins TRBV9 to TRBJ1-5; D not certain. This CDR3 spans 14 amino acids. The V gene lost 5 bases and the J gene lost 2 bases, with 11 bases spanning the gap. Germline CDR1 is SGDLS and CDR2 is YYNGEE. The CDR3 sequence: CASSARGGNQPQHF. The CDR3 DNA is TGTGCCAGCAGTGCACGTGGCGGCAATCAGCCCCAGCATTTT.